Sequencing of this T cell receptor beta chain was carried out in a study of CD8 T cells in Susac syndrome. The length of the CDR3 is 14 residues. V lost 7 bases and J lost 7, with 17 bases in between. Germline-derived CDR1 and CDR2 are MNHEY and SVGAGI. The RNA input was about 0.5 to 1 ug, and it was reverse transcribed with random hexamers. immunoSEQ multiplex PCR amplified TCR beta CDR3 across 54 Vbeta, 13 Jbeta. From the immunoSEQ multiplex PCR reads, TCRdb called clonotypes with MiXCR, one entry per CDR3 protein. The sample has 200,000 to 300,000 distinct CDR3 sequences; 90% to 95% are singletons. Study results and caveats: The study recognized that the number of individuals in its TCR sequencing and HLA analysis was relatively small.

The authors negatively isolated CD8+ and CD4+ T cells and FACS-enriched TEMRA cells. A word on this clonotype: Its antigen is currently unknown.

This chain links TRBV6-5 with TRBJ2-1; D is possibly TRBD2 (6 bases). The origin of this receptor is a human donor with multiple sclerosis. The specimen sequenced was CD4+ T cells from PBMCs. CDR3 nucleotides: TGTGCCAGCAAGTCGGAAGGGCGGGGAAATGAGCAGTTCTTC. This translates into CASKSEGRGNEQFF.